What follows is one TCR beta chain and its context. Its specificity is unknown. The record originates from a study of lymphopenia after photon versus proton radiotherapy. Study-wide results and caveats: Survival link was tested only in deceased patients; proton benefit remains a possibility. Under photons, naive T cells and diversity fell while effector/memory populations rose. After the lymphocyte nadir, photon-treated repertoires showed oligoclonal expansion, especially of CD8+ Temra cells.

Sequenced by immunoSEQ multiplex PCR; TCRdb stores in-frame clones only, minus some. The profile covers 55,000 to 75,000 clones, with approximately 91% appearing a single time and 2.9% taken by the ten largest. This TCR was sampled from a woman in her 70s with pancreatic cancer. The sequencing here drew on peripheral blood, taken from a patient treated with photon-based radiotherapy.

The CDR3 DNA reads as TGTGCCAGCAGCCAAGAGGTCGGGAGGCCCTACAATGAGCAGTTCTTC. Its protein is CASSQEVGRPYNEQFF. This sequence joins TRBV4-2 and TRBJ2-1; TRBD2 matches 7 bases. This CDR3 is 16 amino acids long. V lost 0 bases to trimming and J lost 2 bases; unmatched junction nucleotides: 4. Germline V gene data show CDR1 as LGHNA and CDR2 as YNFKEQ.